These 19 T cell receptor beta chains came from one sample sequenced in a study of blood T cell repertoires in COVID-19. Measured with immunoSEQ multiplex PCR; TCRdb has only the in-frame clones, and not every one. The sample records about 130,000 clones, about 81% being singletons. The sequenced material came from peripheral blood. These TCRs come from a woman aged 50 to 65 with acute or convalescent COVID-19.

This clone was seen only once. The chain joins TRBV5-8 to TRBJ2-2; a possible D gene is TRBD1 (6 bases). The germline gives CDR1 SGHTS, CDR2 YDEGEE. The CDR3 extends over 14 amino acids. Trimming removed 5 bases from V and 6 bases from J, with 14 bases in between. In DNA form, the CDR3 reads TGTGCCAGCAGAGGCAGGGGCGGATCCGGGGAGCTGTTTTTT. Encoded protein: CASRGRGGSGELFF.

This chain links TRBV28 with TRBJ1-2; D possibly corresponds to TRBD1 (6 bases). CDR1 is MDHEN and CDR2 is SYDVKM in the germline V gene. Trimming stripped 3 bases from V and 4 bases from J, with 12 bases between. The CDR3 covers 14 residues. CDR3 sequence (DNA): TGTGCCAGCAGTTTGGGGGGGCGCACCTATGGCTACACCTTC. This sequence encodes CASSLGGRTYGYTF.

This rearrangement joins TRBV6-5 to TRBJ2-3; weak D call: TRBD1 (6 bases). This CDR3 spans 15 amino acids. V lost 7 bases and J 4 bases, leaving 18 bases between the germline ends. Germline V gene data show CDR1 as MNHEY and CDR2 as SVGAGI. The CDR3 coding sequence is TGTGCCAGCAACATCGTAAGGGGGTTGGCAGATACGCAGTATTTT. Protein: CASNIVRGLADTQYF.

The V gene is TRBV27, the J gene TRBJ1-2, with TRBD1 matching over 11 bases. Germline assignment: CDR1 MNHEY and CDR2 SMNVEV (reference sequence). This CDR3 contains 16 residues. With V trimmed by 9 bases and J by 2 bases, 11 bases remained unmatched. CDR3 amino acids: CASTKGTGGGNYGYTF. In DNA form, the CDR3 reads TGTGCCAGTACGAAGGGGACAGGGGGTGGGAACTATGGCTACACCTTC.

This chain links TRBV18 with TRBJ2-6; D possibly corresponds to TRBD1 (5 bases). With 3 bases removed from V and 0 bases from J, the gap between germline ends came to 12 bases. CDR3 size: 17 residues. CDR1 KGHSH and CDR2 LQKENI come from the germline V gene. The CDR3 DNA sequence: TGTGCCAGCTCACCCCGTGGGGCGATCTCTGGGGCCAACGTCCTGACTTTC. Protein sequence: CASSPRGAISGANVLTF.

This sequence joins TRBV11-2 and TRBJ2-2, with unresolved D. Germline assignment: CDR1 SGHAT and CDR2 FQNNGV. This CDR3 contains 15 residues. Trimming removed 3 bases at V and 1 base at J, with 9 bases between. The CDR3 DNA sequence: TGTGCCAGCAGCTTTCGACAACTGAACACCGGGGAGCTGTTTTTT. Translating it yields CASSFRQLNTGELFF.

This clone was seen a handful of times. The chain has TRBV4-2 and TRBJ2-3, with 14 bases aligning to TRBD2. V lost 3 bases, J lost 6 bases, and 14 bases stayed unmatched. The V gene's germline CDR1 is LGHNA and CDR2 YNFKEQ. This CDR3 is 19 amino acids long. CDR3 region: CASSQAYTTSGRAADTQYF. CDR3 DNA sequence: TGTGCCAGCAGCCAGGCCTACACGACTAGCGGGAGGGCCGCGGATACGCAGTATTTT.

The CDR3 is CASSPTRPYEQYF. As DNA, the CDR3 is TGTGCCAGCTCACCAACTCGTCCCTACGAGCAGTACTTC. The chain is built from TRBV18 and TRBJ2-7; no firm D call. CDR3 length: 13 residues. Germline V gene lookup returns CDR1 KGHSH and CDR2 LQKENI. The V and J ends lost 2 bases and 2 bases respectively, with 7 bases between them.

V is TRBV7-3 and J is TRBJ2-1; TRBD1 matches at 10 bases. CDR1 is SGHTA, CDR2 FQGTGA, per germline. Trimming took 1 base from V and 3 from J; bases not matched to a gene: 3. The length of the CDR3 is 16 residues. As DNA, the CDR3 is TGTGCCAGCAGCTTAAGGGACAGGGGAATCTACAATGAGCAGTTCTTC. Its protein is CASSLRDRGIYNEQFF. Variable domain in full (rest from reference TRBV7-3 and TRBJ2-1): GAGVSQTPSNKVTEKGKYVELRCDPISGHTALYWYRQSLGQGPEFLIYFQGTGAADDSGLPNDRFFAVRPEGSVSTLKIQRTERGDSAVYLCASSLRDRGIYNEQFFGPGTRLTVL.

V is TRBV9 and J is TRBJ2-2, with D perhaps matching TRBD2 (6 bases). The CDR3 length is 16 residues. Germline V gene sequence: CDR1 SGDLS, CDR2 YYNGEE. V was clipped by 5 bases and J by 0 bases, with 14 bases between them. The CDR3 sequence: CASSESGYANTGELFF. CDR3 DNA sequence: TGTGCCAGCAGTGAGAGCGGGTACGCGAACACCGGGGAGCTGTTTTTT.

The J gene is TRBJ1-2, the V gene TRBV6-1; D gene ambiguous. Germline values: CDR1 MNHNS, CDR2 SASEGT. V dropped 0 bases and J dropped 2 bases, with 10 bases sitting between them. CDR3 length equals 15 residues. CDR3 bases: TGTGCCAGCAGTGAAGCGCATGGGCAGAACTATGGCTACACCTTC. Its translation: CASSEAHGQNYGYTF.

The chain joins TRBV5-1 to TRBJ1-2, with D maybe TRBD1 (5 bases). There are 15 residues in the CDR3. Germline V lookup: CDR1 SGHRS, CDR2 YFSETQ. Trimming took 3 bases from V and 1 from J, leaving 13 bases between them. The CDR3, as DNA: TGCGCCAGCAGCTCATCCCCCGGGGGTAACTATGGCTACACCTTC. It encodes CASSSSPGGNYGYTF.

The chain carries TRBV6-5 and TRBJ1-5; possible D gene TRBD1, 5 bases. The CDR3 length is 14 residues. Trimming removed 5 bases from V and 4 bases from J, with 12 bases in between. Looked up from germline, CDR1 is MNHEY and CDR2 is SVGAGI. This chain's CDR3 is CASSPGGGNQPQHF. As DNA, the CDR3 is TGTGCCAGCAGTCCCGGGGGGGGAAATCAGCCCCAGCATTTT.

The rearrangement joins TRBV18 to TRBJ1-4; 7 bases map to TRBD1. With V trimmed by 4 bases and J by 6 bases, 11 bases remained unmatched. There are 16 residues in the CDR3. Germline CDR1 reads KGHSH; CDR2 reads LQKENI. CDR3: CASSHNSGTVDEKLFF. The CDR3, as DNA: TGTGCCAGCTCACATAATTCCGGGACAGTAGATGAAAAACTGTTTTTT.

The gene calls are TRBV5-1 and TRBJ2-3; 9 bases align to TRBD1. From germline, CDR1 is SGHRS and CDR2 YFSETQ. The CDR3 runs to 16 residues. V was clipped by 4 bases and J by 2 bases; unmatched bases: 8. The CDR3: CASSVPGTGTTDTQYF. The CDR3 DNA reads TGCGCCAGCAGCGTCCCCGGGACAGGGACCACAGATACGCAGTATTTT.

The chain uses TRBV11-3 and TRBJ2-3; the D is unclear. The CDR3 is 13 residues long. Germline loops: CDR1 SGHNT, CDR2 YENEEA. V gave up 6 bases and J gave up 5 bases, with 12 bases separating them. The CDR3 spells CASSVHSGDTQYF. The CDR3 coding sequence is TGTGCCAGCAGTGTCCACAGTGGAGATACGCAGTATTTT.

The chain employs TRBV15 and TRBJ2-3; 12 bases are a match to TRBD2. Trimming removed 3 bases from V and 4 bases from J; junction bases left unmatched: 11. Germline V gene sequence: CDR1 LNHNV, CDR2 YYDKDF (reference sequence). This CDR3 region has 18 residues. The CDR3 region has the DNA TGTGCCACCAGCAGGGGGCTGACTAGCGGGAGTCCACCAGATACGCAGTATTTT. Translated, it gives CATSRGLTSGSPPDTQYF. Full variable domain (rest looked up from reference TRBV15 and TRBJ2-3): DAMVIQNPRYQVTQFGKPVTLSCSQTLNHNVMYWYQQKSSQAPKLLFHYYDKDFNNEADTPDNFQSRRPNTSFCFLDIRSPGLGDTAMYLCATSRGLTSGSPPDTQYFGPGTRLTVL.

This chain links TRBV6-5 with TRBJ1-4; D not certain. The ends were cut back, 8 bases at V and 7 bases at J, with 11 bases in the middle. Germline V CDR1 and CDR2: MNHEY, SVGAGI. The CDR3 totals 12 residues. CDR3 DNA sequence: TGTGCCAGCCTAGACGGCGGTGAAAAACTGTTTTTT. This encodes CASLDGGEKLFF.

The CDR3 coding sequence is TGTGCCAGCAGCCCCTCCCGCCGGGACAGCTATGGCTACACCTTC. It yields the protein CASSPSRRDSYGYTF. The chain recombines TRBV9 with TRBJ1-2; the match to TRBD1 covers 7 bases. Trimming took 4 bases from V and 4 from J; bases not matched to a gene: 10. The germline gives CDR1 SGDLS, CDR2 YYNGEE. The CDR3 extends over 15 amino acids.